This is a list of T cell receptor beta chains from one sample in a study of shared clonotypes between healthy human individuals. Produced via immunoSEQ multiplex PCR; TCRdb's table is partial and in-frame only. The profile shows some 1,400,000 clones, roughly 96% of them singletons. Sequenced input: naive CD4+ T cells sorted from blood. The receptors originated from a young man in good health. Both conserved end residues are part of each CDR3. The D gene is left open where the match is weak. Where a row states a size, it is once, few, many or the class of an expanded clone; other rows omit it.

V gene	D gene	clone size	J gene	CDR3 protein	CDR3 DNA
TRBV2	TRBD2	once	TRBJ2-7	CASRRTKGGYEQYF	TGTGCCAGCAGACGTACGAAGGGAGGGTACGAGCAGTACTTC
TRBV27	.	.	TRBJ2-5	CASSFTGAETQYF	TGTGCCAGCAGTTTTACGGGAGCGGAGACCCAGTACTTC
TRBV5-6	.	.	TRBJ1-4	CASSLYSGVNEKLFF	TGTGCCAGCAGCTTGTACTCTGGGGTTAATGAAAAACTGTTTTTT
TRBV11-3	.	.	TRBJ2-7	CASSSGAVSGDEQYF	TGTGCCAGCAGCTCCGGGGCAGTCAGCGGCGACGAGCAGTACTTC
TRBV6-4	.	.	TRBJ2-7	CASIPPEASYEQYF	TGTGCCAGCATCCCTCCAGAGGCATCCTACGAGCAGTACTTC
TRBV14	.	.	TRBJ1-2	CASSQDSSPRFGYTF	TGTGCCAGCAGCCAAGATAGCAGCCCCAGGTTTGGCTACACCTTC
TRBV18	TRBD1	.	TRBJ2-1	CASSLQGVPYYNEQFF	TGTGCCAGCTCACTACAGGGGGTCCCATACTACAATGAGCAGTTCTTC
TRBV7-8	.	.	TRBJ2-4	CASSLDRTKNIQYF	TGTGCCAGCAGCTTAGACAGGACCAAAAACATTCAGTACTTC
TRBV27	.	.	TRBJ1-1	CASSFLLGQGGTEAFF	TGTGCCAGCAGTTTCCTTTTGGGGCAGGGAGGGACTGAAGCTTTCTTT
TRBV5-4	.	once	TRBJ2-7	CASSPGGTGRNEQYF	TGTGCCAGCAGCCCCGGGGGGACAGGAAGGAACGAGCAGTACTTC
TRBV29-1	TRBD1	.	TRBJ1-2	CSAGQASFVNYGYTF	TGCAGCGCGGGACAGGCGTCCTTCGTAAACTATGGCTACACCTTC
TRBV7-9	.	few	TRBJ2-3	CATHGSLDTQYF	TGTGCCACCCACGGATCCCTGGATACGCAGTATTTT
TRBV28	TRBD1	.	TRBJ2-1	CASSLSTGGPYNEQFF	TGTGCCAGCAGTTTAAGCACAGGGGGGCCCTACAATGAGCAGTTCTTC
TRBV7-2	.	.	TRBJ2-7	CASSRTPSEQYF	TGTGCCAGCAGCCGTACCCCCTCCGAGCAGTACTTC
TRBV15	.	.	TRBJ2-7	CATSRDIRDLWAYEQYF	TGTGCCACCAGCAGAGATATTCGGGACCTATGGGCCTACGAGCAGTACTTC
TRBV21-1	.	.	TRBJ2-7	CASSKAGIGGRGIYEQYF	TGTGCCAGCAGCAAAGCCGGAATTGGCGGGAGGGGGATCTACGAGCAGTACTTC